The next 9 T cell receptor beta chains were all read from a single sample in a study of T cell responses to AZD1222 COVID-19 vaccine. Sequencing was performed with immunoSEQ multiplex PCR; in TCRdb, only in-frame clones are kept and a portion is missing. Of fewer than 200,000 clones in the sample, 80% to 95% are singletons; the top ten hold under 11%. The sequencing here drew on peripheral blood, taken on day 0 of AZD1222 vaccination. The receptor source for this set is an adult in good health.

This rearrangement joins TRBV10-3 to TRBJ1-1; D gene ambiguous. The V end was cut by 11 bases, the J end by 1 base, with 8 bases between. The germline gives CDR1 ENHRY, CDR2 SYGVKD. The CDR3 has 11 residues. The CDR3 nucleotides are TGTGCCGTCGGACCGAACACTGAAGCTTTCTTT. Its translation: CAVGPNTEAFF.

V usage is TRBV7-9 and J usage is TRBJ2-5; D uncertain. This CDR3 comprises 14 residues. The V gene lost 3 bases and the J gene lost 5 bases, with 13 bases spanning the gap. CDR1 is SEHNR, CDR2 FQNEAQ, per germline (reference sequence). CDR3 in DNA: TGTGCCAGCAGCTTGGGGTCCGAAAGGGAGACCCAGTACTTC. Its translation: CASSLGSERETQYF.

The rearrangement uses TRBV3-1 (or the pseudogene TRBV3-2) and TRBJ2-1, with TRBD2 as a possible D gene (5 bases). The CDR3 has 16 residues. V lost 0 bases and J 9 bases, leaving 18 bases between the germline ends. Germline CDR1 and CDR2: LGHDT and YNNKEL (reference sequence). CDR3 bases: TGTGCCAGCAGCCAAGATGGGAGTCGGGCTCCGGGTGAGCAGTTCTTC. It codes for CASSQDGSRAPGEQFF.

The DNA of the CDR3 is TGTGCCAGCAGTTACTCTCCAGGGCCCCTTAATGAAAAACTGTTTTTT. Protein sequence: CASSYSPGPLNEKLFF. The chain employs TRBV6-5 and TRBJ1-4; tentative D call: TRBD1 (5 bases). This CDR3 region has 16 residues. Trimming removed 0 bases from V and 4 bases from J, with 12 bases in between. CDR1 MNHEY and CDR2 SVGAGI come from the germline V gene.

The CDR3 DNA is TGTGCCAGCAGACGTACAGAATTGAACACTGAAGCTTTCTTT. Amino acids: CASRRTELNTEAFF. The chain employs TRBV7-9 and TRBJ1-1; D is ambiguous. The CDR3 covers 14 residues. In germline, CDR1 is SEHNR, CDR2 FQNEAQ (reference sequence). Trimming removed 6 bases at V and 0 bases at J, with 11 bases between.

This chain connects TRBV7-9 to TRBJ2-7; D is undetermined. V lost 11 bases and J 3 bases, leaving 11 bases between the germline ends. CDR1 and CDR2 (germline): SEHNR, FQNEAQ (reference sequence). The CDR3 sequence is 11 residues long. This chain's CDR3 is CAVRSSYEQYF. In nucleotides, the CDR3 is TGTGCCGTCAGGAGCAGCTACGAGCAGTACTTC.

This chain joins TRBV5-4 and TRBJ1-2; 7 bases map to TRBD1. From germline, CDR1 is SGHNT and CDR2 YYREEE (reference sequence). Losses at the gene ends were 3 bases for V and 3 bases for J; bases not matched to a gene: 8. This CDR3 has 15 residues. The CDR3 spells CASSWGTEDYYGYTF. The CDR3 DNA sequence: TGTGCCAGCAGCTGGGGGACAGAGGACTACTATGGCTACACCTTC.

The V and J genes are TRBV3-1 (or the pseudogene TRBV3-2) and TRBJ1-5, with 9 bases aligning to TRBD1. V shed 4 bases, J shed 6 bases, and the junction held 13 bases outside the gene matches. CDR1 and CDR2 (germline): LGHDT, YNNKEL (reference sequence). The CDR3 spans 17 residues. For the CDR3, the DNA is TGTGCCAGCAGCCCGACATTAATCCGGGACAGGGTTCAGCCCCAGCATTTT. It is translated as CASSPTLIRDRVQPQHF.

The chain joins TRBV7-6 to TRBJ2-7; 11 bases are shared with TRBD2. This CDR3 spans 15 amino acids. V dropped 4 bases and J dropped 3; count of bases not matched to a gene: 5. Germline values: CDR1 SGHVS, CDR2 FNYEAQ. CDR3 protein: CASSSRLAGNYEQYF. As DNA, the CDR3 is TGTGCCAGCAGCTCGAGACTAGCGGGAAACTACGAGCAGTACTTC.